This record covers a single T cell receptor beta chain. This CDR3 is built from 17 residues. The trim removed 8 bases at V and 7 bases at J, leaving 13 bases unmatched. Germline V gene sequence: CDR1 LGHNA, CDR2 YSLEER. This specimen belongs to a study of patients and donors after allogeneic stem cell transplantation. A single record per CDR3 protein comes from TCRdb applying MiXCR to the RT-PCR reads. Altogether roughly 40,000 distinct CDR3 sequences are present, roughly 30% being singletons, with the ten largest covering 72%. The chain uses TRBV4-3 and TRBJ2-2; 13 bases are a match to TRBD2. Sequenced material: blood, either unsorted or a sorted T cell fraction (not recorded which). The source is a human donor who was either an allogeneic HSCT recipient or a stem cell or donor lymphocyte infusion donor (not recorded which). It is not recorded whose cells these are; they may come from a transplant donor. CDR3 in amino acids: CASPTSGRAGFSGELFF. CDR3 coding DNA: TGCGCCAGCCCTACTAGCGGGAGGGCCGGTTTTAGCGGGGAGCTGTTTTTT.